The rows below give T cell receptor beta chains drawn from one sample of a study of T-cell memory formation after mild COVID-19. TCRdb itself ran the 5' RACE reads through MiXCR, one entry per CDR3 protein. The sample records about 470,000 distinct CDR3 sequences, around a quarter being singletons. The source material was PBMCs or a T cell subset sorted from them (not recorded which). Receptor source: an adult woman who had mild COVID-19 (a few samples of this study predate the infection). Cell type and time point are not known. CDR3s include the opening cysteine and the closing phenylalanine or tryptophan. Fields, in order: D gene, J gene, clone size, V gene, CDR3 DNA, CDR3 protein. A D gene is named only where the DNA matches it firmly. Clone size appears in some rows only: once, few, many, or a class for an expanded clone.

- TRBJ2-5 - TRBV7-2 TGTGCCAGCAGCTTCGGAAGCGGTACCACCCTGGGGGCCCAGTACTTC CASSFGSGTTLGAQYF
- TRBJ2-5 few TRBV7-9 TGTGCCAGCAGCGACCGGAGGGAACAAGAGACCCAGTACTTC CASSDRREQETQYF
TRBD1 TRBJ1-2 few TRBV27 TGTGCCAGCAGACTCGGGACCAGGGGGGCTAACTATGGCTACACCTTC CASRLGTRGANYGYTF
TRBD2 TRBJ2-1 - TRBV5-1 TGCGCCAGCAGCCTCCCGGGGGGACTAGCTCGGTTGGGCTACAATGAGCAGTTCTTC CASSLPGGLARLGYNEQFF
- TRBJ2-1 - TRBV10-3 TGTGCCATCAGTGAGTCGAGCGGGTTGTCCTACAATGAGCAGTTCTTC CAISESSGLSYNEQFF
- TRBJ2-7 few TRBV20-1 TGCAGTGCTAGAGAAAGTCTAAACTACGAGCAGTACTTC CSARESLNYEQYF
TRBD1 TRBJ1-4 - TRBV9 TGTGCCAGCTCTCCGGGACAGGCCTTTGAAAAACTGTTTTTT CASSPGQAFEKLFF
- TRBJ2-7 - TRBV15 TGTGCCACCCAGCAGGGCGCCTACGAGCAGTACTTC CATQQGAYEQYF
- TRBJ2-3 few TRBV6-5 TGTGCCAGCAGCCGCAAAGGAACAGATACGCAGTATTTT CASSRKGTDTQYF
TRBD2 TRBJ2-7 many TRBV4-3 TGCGCCAGCAGCCTCTCGAAAGCGGGAGGCTCCTACGAGCAGTACTTC CASSLSKAGGSYEQYF
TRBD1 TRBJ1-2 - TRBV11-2 TGTGCCAGCAGCTTCGGGACAGGGGATAGCTATGGCTACACCTTC CASSFGTGDSYGYTF
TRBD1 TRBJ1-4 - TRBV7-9 TGTGCCAGCAGCCGCCCACAGGGGCCTTCCCATGAAAAACTGTTTTTT CASSRPQGPSHEKLFF
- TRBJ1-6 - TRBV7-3 TGTGCCAGCAGCTTAAATCGGGGGCCAAATTCACCCCTCCACTTT CASSLNRGPNSPLHF
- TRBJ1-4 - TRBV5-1 TGCGCCAGCAGCTTGGATGGAGCAACTAATGAAAAACTGTTTTTT CASSLDGATNEKLFF
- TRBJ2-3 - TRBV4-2 TGTGCCAGCAGCCAGGACGAGGACAGGGAGGGGACAGATACGCAGTATTTT CASSQDEDREGTDTQYF
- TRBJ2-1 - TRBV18 TGTGCCAGCTCACCGCTCAGGGGCAATGAGCAGTTCTTC CASSPLRGNEQFF
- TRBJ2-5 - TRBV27 TGTGCCAGCAGTTTTTCTAGCAGGAGGGTCTGGGAGACCCAGTACTTC CASSFSSRRVWETQYF
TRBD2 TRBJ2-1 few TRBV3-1 TGTGCCAGCAGCCAAGAGGGCCGGCGGGCGGGGGTGAATGAGCAGTTCTTC CASSQEGRRAGVNEQFF
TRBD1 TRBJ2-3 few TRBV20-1 TGCAGTGCTGGGACGGGACAGTCGGATACGCAGTATTTT CSAGTGQSDTQYF
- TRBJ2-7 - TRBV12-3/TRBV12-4 TGTGCCAGCAGCCCGTTGAGCAACAGTTTATCCTACGAGCAGTACTTC CASSPLSNSLSYEQYF
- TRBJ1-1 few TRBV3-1 TGTGCCAGTAGTCAACAGGGGAACACTGAAGCTTTCTTT CASSQQGNTEAFF
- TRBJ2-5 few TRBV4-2 TGTGCCAGCAGCCAAGGGGCCCTGGCGATCGGGTCGGAGACCCAGTACTTC CASSQGALAIGSETQYF
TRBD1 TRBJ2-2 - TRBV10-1 TGCGCCAGCAGTGACCCGAGTAGGAACGGGACAGCGAACACCGGGGAGCTGTTTTTT CASSDPSRNGTANTGELFF
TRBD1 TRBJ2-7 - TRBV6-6 TGTGCCAGCAGTTACGCCCGGACAGGGGTTCTGGACGAGCAGTACTTC CASSYARTGVLDEQYF
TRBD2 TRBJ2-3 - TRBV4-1 TGCGCCAGCAGCCAAGTTCCGACTAGCGGGGGGCCAGGATCCACGCAGTATTTT CASSQVPTSGGPGSTQYF
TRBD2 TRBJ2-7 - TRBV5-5 TGTGCCAGCAGCCTGACCCGGACTAGCGGGGTCTACGAGCAGTACTTC CASSLTRTSGVYEQYF
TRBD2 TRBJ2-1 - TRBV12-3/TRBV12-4 TGTGCCAGCAGTTCCACCGGACTAGTGGGCGCCTCCTACAATGAGCAGTTCTTC CASSSTGLVGASYNEQFF